The 21 T cell receptor beta chains listed next were all sequenced from one sample in a study of cytomegalovirus exposure and HLA in healthy donors. Here immunoSEQ multiplex PCR was the method, and the copy in TCRdb shows in-frame clones only, minus some. The top ten hold roughly 1.4% of the sample, which has about 130,000 clones, roughly 86% seen once. Sequenced material: PBMCs. Receptors originate from a young man in good health and CMV-seronegative.

V gene TRBV19 combines with J gene TRBJ1-2; D uncertain. This CDR3 is built from 14 residues. Trimming took 0 bases from V and 5 from J, leaving 10 bases between them. CDR1 is LNHDA, CDR2 SQIVND, per germline (reference sequence). The CDR3 DNA reads TGTGCCAGTAGTATAGAGGACGGGGTATATGGCTACACCTTC. Protein sequence: CASSIEDGVYGYTF.

The J gene is TRBJ2-1, the V gene TRBV18; tentative D call: TRBD2 (6 bases). CDR1 KGHSH and CDR2 LQKENI come from the germline V gene. The CDR3 spans 16 residues. The V end lost 5 bases, the J end lost 7 bases, and 21 bases lay between the germline ends. The CDR3 loop reads CASSRVRGGIGNEQFF. CDR3 coding DNA: TGTGCCAGCTCAAGGGTGAGAGGCGGGATTGGGAATGAGCAGTTCTTC.

This sequence joins TRBV18 and TRBJ2-7; 7 bases are a match to TRBD2. The germline V gene has CDR1 KGHSH and CDR2 LQKENI. V was clipped by 2 bases and J by 3 bases; unmatched bases: 1. CDR3 length: 13 residues. The DNA for the CDR3 is TGTGCCAGCTCACCAGGGACTAACTACGAGCAGTACTTC. Encoded protein: CASSPGTNYEQYF.

The gene calls are TRBV19 and TRBJ2-1; D perhaps matches TRBD2 (6 bases). The length of the CDR3 is 16 residues. Germline CDR1 LNHDA, CDR2 SQIVND (reference sequence). V lost 1 base and J 6 bases, leaving 16 bases between the germline ends. CDR3 sequence (DNA): TGTGCCAGTAGTATAGTTGGGGGGTCTAGCAGCAATGAGCAGTTCTTC. Translated: CASSIVGGSSSNEQFF.

The V and J genes are TRBV6-1 and TRBJ1-3; 11 positions match TRBD1. Germline loops: CDR1 MNHNS, CDR2 SASEGT. The J segment lost 4 bases and the V segment lost 6 bases, leaving 2 bases of the junction unmatched. This CDR3 is 14 amino acids long. CDR3 region: CASRGTGGGNTIYF. The CDR3 DNA is TGTGCCAGCAGAGGGACAGGGGGAGGAAACACCATATATTTT.

J is TRBJ2-7 and V is TRBV6-5; D is perhaps TRBD1 (5 bases). Germline assignment: CDR1 MNHEY and CDR2 SVGAGI. The CDR3 spans 13 residues. V was pared by 4 bases and J by 5 bases, with 12 bases between. The CDR3 protein is CASSSLTAHEQYF. The CDR3 nucleotides read TGTGCCAGCAGTTCCCTGACAGCCCACGAGCAGTACTTC.

On this clone: The same CDR3 can be traced to other DNA sequences in this sample. The V gene is TRBV7-2, the J gene TRBJ2-7; tentative D call: TRBD2 (6 bases). The length of the CDR3 is 15 residues. V shed 2 bases and J shed 2 bases, with 13 bases lying between them. Germline V gene data show CDR1 as SGHTA and CDR2 as FQGNSA. The CDR3 loop reads CASSLLLAGTYEQYF. CDR3 bases: TGTGCCAGCAGCTTACTACTAGCAGGAACCTACGAGCAGTACTTC.

The chain uses TRBV11-1 and TRBJ2-7; perhaps TRBD1 as D (6 bases). CDR3 length: 14 amino acids. Germline V gene sequence: CDR1 SGHAT, CDR2 FQDESV (reference sequence). The V gene lost 8 bases and the J gene lost 2 bases, with 16 bases spanning the gap. The CDR3 region has the DNA TGTGCCAGCTGCGGATACAGGGATACCTACGAGCAGTACTTC. This gives the protein CASCGYRDTYEQYF.

V is TRBV9 and J is TRBJ2-3; maybe TRBD1 (6 bases). Germline-derived CDR1 and CDR2 are SGDLS and YYNGEE. Trimming pared 2 bases from V and 5 bases from J, leaving 12 bases between. The CDR3 totals 14 residues. CDR3 coding DNA: TGTGCCAGCAGCGTGGCCCCACAGGGAGATACGCAGTATTTT. It encodes CASSVAPQGDTQYF.

The chain uses TRBV19 and TRBJ1-2; D remains unclear. The length of the CDR3 is 13 residues. V gave up 3 bases and J gave up 7 bases, with 12 bases separating them. Germline CDR1 and CDR2: LNHDA and SQIVND (reference sequence). The DNA for the CDR3 is TGTGCCAGTAGTATGGATCGGGTCCGTGGCTACACCTTC. It encodes CASSMDRVRGYTF.

In its sample, this clone was seen once. The chain combines TRBV6-5 with TRBJ1-1; 9 nucleotides line up with TRBD1. Germline-derived CDR1 and CDR2 are MNHEY and SVGAGI. The V segment lost 6 bases and the J segment 4 bases; nucleotides outside the gene matches: 6. This CDR3 contains 14 residues. This CDR3 is CASRPTGGFTEAFF. CDR3 DNA sequence: TGTGCCAGCAGACCGACAGGGGGTTTCACTGAAGCTTTCTTT.

The rearrangement links TRBV5-4 to TRBJ2-1; 7 bases match TRBD2. The length of the CDR3 is 16 residues. In germline, CDR1 is SGHNT, CDR2 YYREEE (reference sequence). V trimming: 0 bases; J trimming: 0 bases; junction bases outside the gene matches: 3. The CDR3 DNA is TGTGCCAGCAGCTTGGGAGGCGGGAGCTCCTACAATGAGCAGTTCTTC. Translation: CASSLGGGSSYNEQFF. Drawing the rest from reference TRBV5-4 and TRBJ2-1, the complete variable domain is ETGVTQSPTHLIKTRGQQVTLRCSSQSGHNTVSWYQQALGQGPQFIFQYYREEENGRGNFPPRFSGLQFPNYSSELNVNALELDDSALYLCASSLGGGSSYNEQFFGPGTRLTVL.

The chain employs TRBV18 and TRBJ2-7, with D unclear. The CDR3 length is 15 residues. The V and J ends lost 3 bases and 2 bases respectively, with 14 bases between them. Germline assignment: CDR1 KGHSH and CDR2 LQKENI. CDR3 nucleotides: TGTGCCAGCTCACCTTCCCCTGGCGGAGCCTACGAGCAGTACTTC. Its protein is CASSPSPGGAYEQYF.

The chain joins TRBV5-6 to TRBJ1-5, with D unclear. The CDR3 extends over 16 amino acids. V lost 2 bases, J lost 0 bases, and 12 bases lay in between. Germline CDR1 is SGHDT and CDR2 is YYEEEE. The CDR3 loop reads CASSFRAALSNQPQHF. The CDR3 DNA reads TGTGCCAGCAGCTTCCGCGCGGCCCTTAGCAATCAGCCCCAGCATTTT.

The chain recombines TRBV21-1 with TRBJ2-5; TRBD2 is the table's D call and was not checked against the DNA. TRBV21-1 is given as a pseudogene. This CDR3 is 15 amino acids long. The CDR3 bases are TGTGCCAGCAGCAAAGCGGGCCGGGAGAAAGAGACCCAGTACTTC. Its protein is CASSKAGREKETQYF.

CDR3 in amino acids: CASSPRWSGRNNEQFF. CDR3 DNA sequence: TGTGCCAGCAGCCCCAGGTGGAGCGGTCGTAACAATGAGCAGTTCTTC. The chain carries TRBV7-2 and TRBJ2-1; a weak D match, TRBD2 (5 bases). Trimming left V 5 bases short and J 5 bases short, with 19 bases between. The germline gives CDR1 SGHTA, CDR2 FQGNSA. CDR3 length: 16 amino acids.

This chain links TRBV19 with TRBJ2-1; D unresolved. This CDR3 spans 13 amino acids. Germline CDR1 LNHDA, CDR2 SQIVND (reference sequence). Deletions cut 5 bases from V and 4 bases from J, with 9 bases between. The CDR3 region is CASSLLQYNEQFF. The DNA for the CDR3 is TGTGCCAGTAGTCTACTACAATACAATGAGCAGTTCTTC.

The CDR3 DNA sequence: TGTGCCAGCAGCTTAGCGGCGGGGGGACAGGGAGGATATGGCTACACCTTC. Translating gives CASSLAAGGQGGYGYTF. The chain employs TRBV11-2 and TRBJ1-2, with 9 bases aligning to TRBD1. The germline V gene has CDR1 SGHAT and CDR2 FQNNGV. V dropped 1 base and J dropped 5; count of bases not matched to a gene: 11. The length of the CDR3 is 17 residues.

The chain uses TRBV2 and TRBJ2-2; 9 nucleotides align to TRBD2. With V trimmed by 5 bases and J by 3 bases, 4 bases remained unmatched. Germline loops: CDR1 SNHLY, CDR2 FYNNEI. The CDR3 is made up of 15 amino acids. The CDR3 reads CASSPTSGYTGELFF. In DNA form, the CDR3 reads TGTGCCAGCAGTCCGACTAGCGGCTACACCGGGGAGCTGTTTTTT.

This clone is a singleton in its sample. This chain joins TRBV30 and TRBJ2-7; tentatively, D is TRBD2 (5 bases). The CDR3 is made up of 15 amino acids. In germline, CDR1 is GTSNPN, CDR2 SVGIG (reference sequence). The V gene lost 7 bases and the J gene lost 2 bases, with 21 bases spanning the gap. The CDR3 sequence: CAFTPAWGDPYEQYF. The CDR3 DNA reads as TGTGCCTTCACCCCCGCTTGGGGAGACCCCTACGAGCAGTACTTC. Drawing the rest from reference TRBV30 and TRBJ2-7, the complete variable domain is SQTIHQWPATLVQPVGSPLSLECTVEGTSNPNLYWYRQAAGRGLQLLFYSVGIGQISSEVPQNLSASRPQDRQFILSSKKLLLSDSGFYLCAFTPAWGDPYEQYFGPGTRLTVT.

The chain employs TRBV5-1 and TRBJ1-4; 7 bases match TRBD1. Germline CDR1 reads SGHRS; CDR2 reads YFSETQ. The CDR3 totals 14 residues. V shed 4 bases and J 4 bases; nucleotides not matched to a gene: 4. CDR3 DNA sequence: TGCGCCAGCAGCCGGGGACAGATTAATGAAAAACTGTTTTTT. As protein: CASSRGQINEKLFF.